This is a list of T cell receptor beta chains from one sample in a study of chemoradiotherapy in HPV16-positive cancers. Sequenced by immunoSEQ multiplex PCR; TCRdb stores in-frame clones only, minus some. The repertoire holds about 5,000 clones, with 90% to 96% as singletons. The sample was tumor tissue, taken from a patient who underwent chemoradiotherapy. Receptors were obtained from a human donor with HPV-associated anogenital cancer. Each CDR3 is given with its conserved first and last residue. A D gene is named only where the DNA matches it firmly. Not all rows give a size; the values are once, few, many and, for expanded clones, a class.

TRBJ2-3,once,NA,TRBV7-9,CASSPMTSTDTQYF,TGTGCCAGCAGCCCAATGACTAGCACAGATACGCAGTATTTT
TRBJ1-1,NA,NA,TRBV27,CASRYLTGAEAFF,TGTGCCAGCCGCTACTTGACGGGCGCTGAAGCTTTCTTT
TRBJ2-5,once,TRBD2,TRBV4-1,CASSLQEAGETQYF,TGCGCCAGCAGCCTACAGGAAGCGGGGGAGACCCAGTACTTC
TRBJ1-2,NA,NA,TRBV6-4,CASRTYCLSTPFNYGYTF,TGTGCCAGCAGGACCTATTGCCTCTCTACCCCTTTTAACTATGGCTACACCTTC
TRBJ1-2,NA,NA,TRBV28,CASSINYGYTF,TGTGCCAGCAGCATCAACTATGGCTACACCTTC
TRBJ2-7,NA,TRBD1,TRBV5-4,CASRPGQSLFYEQYF,TGTGCCAGCAGACCGGGACAGAGTCTTTTCTACGAGCAGTACTTC
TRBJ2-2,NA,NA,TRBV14,CASSQVYTGELFF,TGTGCCAGCAGCCAAGTATACACCGGGGAGCTGTTTTTT
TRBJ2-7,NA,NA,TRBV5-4,CASSLFSTSSYEQYF,TGTGCCAGCAGCTTGTTCTCAACGAGCTCCTACGAGCAGTACTTC
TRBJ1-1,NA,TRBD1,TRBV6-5,CASSYSGTGNTEAFF,TGTGCCAGCAGTTACTCCGGGACAGGGAACACTGAAGCTTTCTTT
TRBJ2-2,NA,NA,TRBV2,CASSGQETTGELFF,TGTGCCAGCAGTGGACAGGAGACTACCGGGGAGCTGTTTTTT
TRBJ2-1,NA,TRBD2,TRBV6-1,CASSDRTSISEQFF,TGTGCCAGCAGTGATAGGACTAGCATTAGTGAGCAGTTCTTC
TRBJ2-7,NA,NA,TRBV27,CASSRGFEQYF,TGTGCCAGCAGTAGGGGGTTCGAGCAGTACTTC
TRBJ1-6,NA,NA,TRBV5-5,CASSPSTGYNSPLHF,TGTGCCAGCAGCCCAAGCACAGGGTATAATTCACCCCTCCACTTT
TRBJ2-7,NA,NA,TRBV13,CASSLRGDAYEQYF,TGTGCCAGCAGCTTAAGGGGAGATGCCTACGAGCAGTACTTC
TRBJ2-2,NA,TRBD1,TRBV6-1,CASSDGDRGLLVSGELFF,TGTGCCAGCAGTGATGGGGACAGGGGATTGTTGGTATCCGGGGAGCTGTTTTTT
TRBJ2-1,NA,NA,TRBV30,CAWSVRSYNEQFF,TGTGCCTGGAGTGTAAGGAGCTACAATGAGCAGTTCTTC
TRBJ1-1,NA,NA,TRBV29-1,CSVEDSGSNTEAFF,TGCAGCGTTGAAGATTCAGGGAGCAACACTGAAGCTTTCTTT
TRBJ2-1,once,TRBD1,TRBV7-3,CASSLGDRGAGQFF,TGTGCCAGCAGCTTAGGGGACAGGGGAGCTGGGCAGTTCTTC
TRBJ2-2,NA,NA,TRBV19,CASREQTNTGELFF,TGTGCCAGTAGGGAACAGACGAACACCGGGGAGCTGTTTTTT
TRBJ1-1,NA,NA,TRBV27,CASSRAEPGPYSF,TGTGCCAGCAGCCGGGCAGAACCGGGACCCTACTCATTC
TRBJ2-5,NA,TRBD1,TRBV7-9,CASSSGQGNIETQYF,TGTGCCAGCAGCTCCGGACAGGGAAATATTGAGACCCAGTACTTC
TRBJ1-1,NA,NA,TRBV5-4,CASSPVGPAHAEAFF,TGTGCCAGCAGCCCCGTCGGCCCCGCTCACGCTGAAGCTTTCTTT
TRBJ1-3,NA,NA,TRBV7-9,CASSLSLLVGEASGNTIYF,TGTGCCAGCAGCTTATCTTTGTTGGTGGGGGAAGCCTCTGGAAACACCATATATTTT
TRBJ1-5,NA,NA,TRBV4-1,CASSPYDGSYSNQPQHF,TGCGCCAGCAGCCCCTACGACGGGTCTTATAGCAATCAGCCCCAGCATTTT
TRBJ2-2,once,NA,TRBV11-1,CASSPRGGTGELFF,TGTGCCAGCAGCCCAAGGGGGGGGACCGGGGAGCTGTTTTTT
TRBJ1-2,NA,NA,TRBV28,CASFPSVRRDYGYTF,TGTGCCAGCTTTCCTTCGGTTAGGCGGGACTATGGCTACACCTTC